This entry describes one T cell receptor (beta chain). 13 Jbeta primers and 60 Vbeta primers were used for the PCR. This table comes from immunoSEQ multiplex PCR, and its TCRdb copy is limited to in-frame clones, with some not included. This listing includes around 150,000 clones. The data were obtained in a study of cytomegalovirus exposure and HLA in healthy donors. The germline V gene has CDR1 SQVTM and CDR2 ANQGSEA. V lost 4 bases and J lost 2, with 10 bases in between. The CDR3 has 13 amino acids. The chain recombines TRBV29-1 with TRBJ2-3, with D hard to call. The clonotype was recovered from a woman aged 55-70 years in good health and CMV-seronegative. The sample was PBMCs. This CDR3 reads CSVGHSFTDTQYF. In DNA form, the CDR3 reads TGCAGCGTTGGACATTCCTTCACAGATACGCAGTATTTT.